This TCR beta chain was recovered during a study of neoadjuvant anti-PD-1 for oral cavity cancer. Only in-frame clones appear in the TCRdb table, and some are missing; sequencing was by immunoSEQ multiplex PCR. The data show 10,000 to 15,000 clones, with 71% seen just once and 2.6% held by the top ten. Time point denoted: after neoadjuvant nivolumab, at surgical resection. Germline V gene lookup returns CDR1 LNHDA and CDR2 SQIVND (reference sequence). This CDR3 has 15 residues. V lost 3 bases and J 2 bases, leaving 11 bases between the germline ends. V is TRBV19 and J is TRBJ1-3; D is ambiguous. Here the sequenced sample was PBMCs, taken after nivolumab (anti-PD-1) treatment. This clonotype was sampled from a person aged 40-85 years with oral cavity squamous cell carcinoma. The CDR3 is CASSINQMAGNTIYF. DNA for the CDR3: TGTGCCAGTAGTATTAACCAGATGGCTGGAAACACCATATATTTT.